These 26 T cell receptor beta chains originate from one sample sequenced in a study of blood T cell repertoires in COVID-19. Some clones are missing from TCRdb's copy, which holds only in-frame ones; the method was immunoSEQ multiplex PCR. Counted here are around 300,000 clones, 65% to 90% occurring once; the ten biggest clones make up about an eighth. Sequencing was performed on peripheral blood. Receptors were obtained from a woman aged 70-85 years with COVID-19, enrolled during active disease.

This rearrangement joins TRBV11-2 to TRBJ1-3; D unclear. Germline CDR1 is SGHAT and CDR2 is FQNNGV. The V gene lost 1 base and the J gene lost 3 bases, with 16 bases spanning the gap. The CDR3 is 17 amino acids. The CDR3 nucleotides are TGTGCCAGCAGCTTAGGGCCGGGAAGGGCCGATGGAAACACCATATATTTT. It is translated as CASSLGPGRADGNTIYF.

The rearrangement uses TRBV10-3 and TRBJ1-2; no reliable D call. The V end was cut by 4 bases, the J end by 11 bases, with 17 bases between. The CDR3 totals 13 residues. Germline V gives CDR1 ENHRY, CDR2 SYGVKD. The DNA for the CDR3 is TGTGCCATCAGTGGGGAGGTATTACCTGGGTACACCTTC. Amino acid sequence: CAISGEVLPGYTF.

The chain is built from TRBV10-1 and TRBJ2-3; 9 bases map to TRBD2. V was pared by 2 bases and J by 6 bases, with 6 bases of the junction left unmatched. The CDR3 is 15 residues long. CDR1 and CDR2 from the germline V gene are WNHNN and SYGVQD (reference sequence). The CDR3 is CASSERRGGRDTQYF. The CDR3 coding sequence is TGCGCCAGCAGTGAGAGGCGGGGGGGCAGGGATACGCAGTATTTT.

This clone turned up a few times. The chain joins TRBV5-1 to TRBJ2-2; D possibly corresponds to TRBD1 (6 bases). The germline CDR1 and CDR2 sequences are SGHRS and YFSETQ. The CDR3 length is 14 residues. V was trimmed by 3 bases and J by 5 bases, leaving 11 bases between them. This chain's CDR3 is CASSSVGATGELFF. CDR3 coding DNA: TGCGCCAGCAGCTCAGTGGGGGCGACCGGGGAGCTGTTTTTT.

The V call is TRBV5-6, the J call TRBJ1-1; D ambiguous. CDR1 is SGHDT, CDR2 YYEEEE, per germline. V lost 0 bases and J 8 bases, leaving 14 bases between the germline ends. The CDR3 has 14 residues. The DNA for the CDR3 is TGTGCCAGCAGCTTGGCCCAGATGGGCCAGGAAGCTTTCTTT. The encoded protein is CASSLAQMGQEAFF.

CDR3 coding DNA: TGTGCCAGCAGCCGGACAGGAGATCCTTACGAGCAGTACTTC. Amino acid sequence: CASSRTGDPYEQYF. The V gene is TRBV7-9, the J gene TRBJ2-7; 7 nucleotides align to TRBD1. J gave up 4 bases and V 5 bases, and 8 bases lay outside the gene matches. Germline CDR1 SEHNR, CDR2 FQNEAQ (reference sequence). This CDR3 is built from 14 residues.

This sequence joins TRBV5-5 and TRBJ1-2, with D possibly being TRBD1 (6 bases). Germline V gene lookup returns CDR1 SGHKS and CDR2 YYEKEE (reference sequence). V lost 3 bases, J lost 4 bases, and 16 bases lay in between. There are 15 residues in the CDR3. This CDR3 is CASSSKGGASYGYTF. In DNA form, the CDR3 reads TGTGCCAGCAGCTCGAAGGGGGGGGCGAGCTATGGCTACACCTTC. Filled out from reference TRBV5-5 and TRBJ1-2, the complete variable domain reads DAGVTQSPTHLIKTRGQQVTLRCSPISGHKSVSWYQQVLGQGPQFIFQYYEKEERGRGNFPDRFSARQFPNYSSELNVNALLLGDSALYLCASSSKGGASYGYTFGSGTRLTVV.

The rearrangement uses TRBV7-2 and TRBJ2-5; 11 nucleotides match TRBD2. Looked up from germline, CDR1 is SGHTA and CDR2 is FQGNSA. The CDR3 spans 16 residues. The ends lost 0 bases at V and 4 bases at J; junction bases unmatched: 4. The CDR3 region is CASSLAVAGGIETQYF. The CDR3 coding sequence is TGTGCCAGCAGCTTAGCAGTAGCGGGGGGGATAGAGACCCAGTACTTC.

The CDR3 DNA follows: TGCAGCGCGGGGGGCTGGCAAGAGACCCAGTACTTC. This encodes CSAGGWQETQYF. The chain is built from TRBV29-1 and TRBJ2-5, with a possible D match to TRBD2 (7 bases). CDR3 length: 12 amino acids. CDR1 and CDR2 (germline): SQVTM, ANQGSEA. The ends were cut back, 7 bases at V and 2 bases at J, with 11 bases in the middle.

The rearrangement joins TRBV9 to TRBJ2-3; 11 bases match TRBD1. V gave up 4 bases and J gave up 3 bases; unmatched junction bases: 7. The CDR3 sequence is 16 residues long. The germline gives CDR1 SGDLS, CDR2 YYNGEE. The CDR3 here is CASSTRTGGRTDTQYF. The DNA for the CDR3 is TGTGCCAGCAGCACGCGGACAGGGGGCCGGACAGATACGCAGTATTTT.

V is TRBV4-2 and J is TRBJ1-2, with D maybe TRBD1 (6 bases). The CDR3 sequence is 15 residues long. V was clipped by 4 bases and J by 4 bases, with 16 bases between them. Germline V lookup: CDR1 LGHNA, CDR2 YNFKEQ. The CDR3 region is CASSPGGADGYGYTF. As DNA, the CDR3 is TGTGCCAGCAGCCCCGGGGGGGCAGATGGCTATGGCTACACCTTC.

By share, this clone counts as medium-sized (0.01 to 0.1%). This chain uses TRBV4-2 with TRBJ2-2; 11 nucleotides match TRBD2. The CDR3 length is 16 residues. V lost 1 base to trimming and J lost 5 bases; unmatched junction nucleotides: 3. Germline V gene lookup returns CDR1 LGHNA and CDR2 YNFKEQ. CDR3 in DNA: TGTGCCAGCAGCCAAGCGCTAGCGGGGGGAACCGGGGAGCTGTTTTTT. Its protein is CASSQALAGGTGELFF.

This clone has just one count. This chain connects TRBV19 to TRBJ1-2; 9 bases align to TRBD1. The CDR3 has 16 residues. Germline CDR1 and CDR2: LNHDA and SQIVND (reference sequence). V was pared by 1 base and J by 4 bases, with 7 bases of the junction left unmatched. CDR3 DNA: TGTGCCAGTAGTATAGCGGACAGGGGAGGAAGCTATGGCTACACCTTC. Translation gives CASSIADRGGSYGYTF.

The chain has TRBV5-6 and TRBJ2-3; 10 bases match TRBD2. Trimming cost V 2 bases and J 6 bases; bases outside gene matches: 9. Germline CDR1 and CDR2: SGHDT and YYEEEE. The CDR3 is made up of 16 amino acids. For the CDR3, the DNA is TGTGCCAGCAGCTTAGGAGCGGGGGGGCCTCCGGATACGCAGTATTTT. Its translation is CASSLGAGGPPDTQYF.

This clone has only one observation. The genes are TRBV6-4 and TRBJ1-6; 9 positions match TRBD1. Germline assignment: CDR1 MRHNA and CDR2 SNTAGT. With 6 bases clipped from V and 7 bases from J, the junction kept 7 bases outside the gene matches. CDR3 length: 15 residues. The CDR3 reads CASRDRDRDNSPLHF. CDR3 DNA: TGTGCCAGCAGAGACCGGGACAGGGACAATTCACCCCTCCACTTT.

This chain connects TRBV5-1 to TRBJ1-1; D remains ambiguous. Trimming pared 0 bases from V and 0 bases from J, leaving 3 bases between. Per the germline V gene, CDR1 is SGHRS and CDR2 is YFSETQ. There are 13 residues in the CDR3. This CDR3 is CASSLGVNTEAFF. The CDR3 nucleotides read TGCGCCAGCAGCTTGGGAGTGAACACTGAAGCTTTCTTT.

The chain is built from TRBV4-2 and TRBJ1-5; TRBD1 agrees at 12 bases. Germline lookup yields CDR1 LGHNA and CDR2 YNFKEQ. This CDR3 spans 16 amino acids. Germline trimming cut 0 bases from V and 7 bases from J; bases unmatched to any gene: 4. In nucleotides, the CDR3 is TGTGCCAGCAGCCAAGATAGGGGGACAGGGGGCCAGCCCCAGCATTTT. Its protein is CASSQDRGTGGQPQHF.

The rearrangement links TRBV19 to TRBJ1-6; TRBD1 agrees at 7 bases. The V gene end was trimmed by 7 bases and the J gene end by 10 bases; junction bases not matched to a gene: 10. Germline-derived CDR1 and CDR2 are LNHDA and SQIVND (reference sequence). CDR3 length: 14 amino acids. DNA of the CDR3: TGTGCCAGTACCGGGACAGCTCTCAGGTCACCCCTCCACTTT. The encoded protein is CASTGTALRSPLHF.

The chain is built from TRBV15 and TRBJ2-6; a weak D match, TRBD2 (5 bases). The germline V gene has CDR1 LNHNV and CDR2 YYDKDF (reference sequence). The CDR3 contains 16 residues. V gave up 1 base and J gave up 0 bases, with 7 bases separating them. CDR3 loop: CATSRGGSSGANVLTF. DNA for the CDR3: TGTGCCACCAGCAGAGGTGGGAGCTCTGGGGCCAACGTCCTGACTTTC.

The chain combines TRBV7-2 with TRBJ1-2; D is ambiguous. Germline CDR1 is SGHTA and CDR2 is FQGNSA. Trimming took 4 bases from V and 5 from J, leaving 14 bases between them. The CDR3 totals 14 residues. The CDR3 here is CASSSPGRGYGYTF. CDR3 bases: TGTGCCAGCAGCTCTCCGGGAAGAGGGTATGGCTACACCTTC.

This clone showed up just once. The chain links TRBV9 to TRBJ1-3; 7 positions match TRBD1. Germline CDR1 reads SGDLS; CDR2 reads YYNGEE. Trimming removed 4 bases from V and 6 bases from J; junction bases left unmatched: 7. The CDR3 consists of 14 residues. The CDR3 region is CASSHTGTVNTIYF. DNA of the CDR3: TGTGCCAGCAGCCATACCGGGACAGTAAACACCATATATTTT.

CDR3 in amino acids: CASSIQDNQPQHF. For the CDR3, the DNA is TGTGCCAGCAGCATACAGGACAATCAGCCCCAGCATTTT. V is TRBV7-8 and J is TRBJ1-5; possibly TRBD1 for D (5 bases). This CDR3 contains 13 residues. The germline V gene encodes CDR1 SGHVS and CDR2 FQNEAQ. The V gene lost 5 bases and the J gene lost 3 bases, with 8 bases spanning the gap.

The chain recombines TRBV28 with TRBJ1-2; the match to TRBD1 covers 9 bases. The CDR3 loop spans 16 amino acids. Germline values: CDR1 MDHEN, CDR2 SYDVKM. V dropped 4 bases and J dropped 1; count of bases not matched to a gene: 7. DNA of the CDR3: TGTGCCAGCAGTTCCGACCGACAGGGGGGTAACTATGGCTACACCTTC. It specifies CASSSDRQGGNYGYTF.

CDR3 sequence: CASSVTPGGLETQYF. The CDR3 DNA sequence: TGTGCCAGCAGCGTAACCCCCGGGGGGTTGGAGACCCAGTACTTC. This rearrangement joins TRBV9 to TRBJ2-5; 7 positions agree with TRBD2. V dropped 1 base and J dropped 5; count of bases not matched to a gene: 8. The CDR3 spans 15 residues. The germline gives CDR1 SGDLS, CDR2 YYNGEE. Full variable domain (missing parts from reference TRBV9 and TRBJ2-5): DSGVTQTPKHLITATGQRVTLRCSPRSGDLSVYWYQQSLDQGLQFLIQYYNGEERAKGNILERFSAQQFPDLHSELNLSSLELGDSALYFCASSVTPGGLETQYFGPGTRLLVL.

Only one count was recorded for this clone. The chain has TRBV5-8 and TRBJ1-5; 9 bases are shared with TRBD1. With 5 bases clipped from V and 1 base from J, the junction kept 10 bases outside the gene matches. The CDR3 contains 17 residues. The germline V gene has CDR1 SGHTS and CDR2 YDEGEE. The CDR3 loop is CASSQPTGGWSNQPQHF. The CDR3 DNA is TGTGCCAGCAGTCAACCAACAGGGGGCTGGAGCAATCAGCCCCAGCATTTT. The variable domain in full, with the rest retrieved from reference TRBV5-8 and TRBJ1-5, is EAGVTQSPTHLIKTRGQQATLRCSPISGHTSVYWYQQALGLGLQFLLWYDEGEERNRGNFPPRFSGRQFPNYSSELNVNALELEDSALYLCASSQPTGGWSNQPQHFGDGTRLSIL.

This clone was observed a few times. The chain joins TRBV6-5 to TRBJ1-1; D gene ambiguous. Trimming stripped 6 bases from V and 1 base from J, with 9 bases between. This CDR3 is 13 amino acids long. CDR1 and CDR2 from the germline V gene are MNHEY and SVGAGI. The CDR3, as DNA: TGTGCCAGCAGACTAAACAAGAACACTGAAGCTTTCTTT. Translated: CASRLNKNTEAFF.